This T cell receptor (beta chain) is from a study of naive and memory T cell subsets. TCR cDNA received a 3' ligated oligonucleotide that carried a UMI. The SP2 primer and nested alpha and beta constant region primers amplified ligated cDNA in four rounds. TCRdb reanalysed the 5' RACE reads using MiXCR and keeps one entry per CDR3 protein. The sample carries more than 50,000 distinct CDR3 sequences, 7% to 8.5% recorded once. This clonotype was detected only a few times. Trimming took off 3 bases at V and 0 bases at J, with 13 bases between the two ends. The CDR3 contains 15 residues. Germline CDR1 is SGHKS and CDR2 is YYEKEE (reference sequence).

The TCR was taken from a male donor in good health. The chain has TRBV5-5 and TRBJ2-7; no clear D. CDR3 bases: TGTGCCAGCAGCTCCGGCACCACGGACTCCTACGAGCAGTACTTC. Its protein product is CASSSGTTDSYEQYF. Based on the CDR3 plus reference TRBV5-5 and TRBJ2-7, the full variable domain is DAGVTQSPTHLIKTRGQQVTLRCSPISGHKSVSWYQQVLGQGPQFIFQYYEKEERGRGNFPDRFSARQFPNYSSELNVNALLLGDSALYLCASSSGTTDSYEQYFGPGTRLTVT.